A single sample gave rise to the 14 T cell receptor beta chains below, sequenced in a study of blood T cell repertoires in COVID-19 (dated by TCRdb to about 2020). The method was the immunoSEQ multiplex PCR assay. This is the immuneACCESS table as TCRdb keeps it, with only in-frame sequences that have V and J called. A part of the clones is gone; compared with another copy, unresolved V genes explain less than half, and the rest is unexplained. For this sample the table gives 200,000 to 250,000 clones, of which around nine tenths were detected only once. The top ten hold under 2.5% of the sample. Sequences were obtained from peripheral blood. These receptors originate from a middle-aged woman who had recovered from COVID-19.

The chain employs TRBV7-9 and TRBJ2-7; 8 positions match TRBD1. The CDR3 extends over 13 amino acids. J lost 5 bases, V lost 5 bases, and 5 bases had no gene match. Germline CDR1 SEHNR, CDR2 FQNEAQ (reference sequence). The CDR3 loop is CASSATGAHEQYF. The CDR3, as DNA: TGTGCCAGCAGCGCGACAGGGGCCCACGAGCAGTACTTC. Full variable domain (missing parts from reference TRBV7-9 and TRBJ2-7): DTGVSQNPRHKITKRGQNVTFRCDPISEHNRLYWYRQTLGQGPEFLTYFQNEAQLEKSRLLSDRFSAERPKGSFSTLEIQRTEQGDSAMYLCASSATGAHEQYFGPGTRLTVT.

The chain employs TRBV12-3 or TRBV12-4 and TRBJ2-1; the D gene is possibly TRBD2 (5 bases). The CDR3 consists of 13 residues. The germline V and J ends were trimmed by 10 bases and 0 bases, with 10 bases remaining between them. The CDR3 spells CATRDPSYNEQFF. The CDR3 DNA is TGTGCCACCCGGGATCCCTCCTACAATGAGCAGTTCTTC.

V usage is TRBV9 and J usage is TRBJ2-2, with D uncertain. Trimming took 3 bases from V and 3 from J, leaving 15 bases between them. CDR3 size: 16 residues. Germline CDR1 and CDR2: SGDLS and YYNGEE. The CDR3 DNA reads TGTGCCAGCAGCGCCAACAAAGCCCGGGACACCGGGGAGCTGTTTTTT. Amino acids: CASSANKARDTGELFF.

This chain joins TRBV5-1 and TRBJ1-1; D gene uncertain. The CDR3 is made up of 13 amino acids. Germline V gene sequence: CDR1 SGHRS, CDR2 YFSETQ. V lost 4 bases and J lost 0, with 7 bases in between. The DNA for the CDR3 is TGCGCCAGCAGCATCGGGATGAACACTGAAGCTTTCTTT. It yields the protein CASSIGMNTEAFF.

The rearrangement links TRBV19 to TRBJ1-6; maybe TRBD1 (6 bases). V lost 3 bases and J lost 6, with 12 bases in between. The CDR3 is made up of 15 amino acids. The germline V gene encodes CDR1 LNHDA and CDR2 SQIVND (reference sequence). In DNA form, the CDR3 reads TGTGCCAGTAGTATTTCGGACAGCGTTAATTCACCCCTCCACTTT. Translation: CASSISDSVNSPLHF.

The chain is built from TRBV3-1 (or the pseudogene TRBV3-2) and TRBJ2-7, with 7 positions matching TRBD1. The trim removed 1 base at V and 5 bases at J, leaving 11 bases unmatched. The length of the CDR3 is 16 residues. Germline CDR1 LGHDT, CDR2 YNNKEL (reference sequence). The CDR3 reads CASSQVGSRGSDEQYF. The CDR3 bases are TGTGCCAGCAGCCAAGTAGGAAGCAGGGGGAGCGACGAGCAGTACTTC.

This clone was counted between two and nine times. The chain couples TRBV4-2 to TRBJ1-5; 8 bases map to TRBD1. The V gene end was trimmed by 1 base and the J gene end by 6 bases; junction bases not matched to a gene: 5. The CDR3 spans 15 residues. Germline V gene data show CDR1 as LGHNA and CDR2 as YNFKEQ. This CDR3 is CASSQAAGGFQPQHF. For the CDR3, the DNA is TGTGCCAGCAGCCAAGCGGCAGGGGGCTTTCAGCCCCAGCATTTT.

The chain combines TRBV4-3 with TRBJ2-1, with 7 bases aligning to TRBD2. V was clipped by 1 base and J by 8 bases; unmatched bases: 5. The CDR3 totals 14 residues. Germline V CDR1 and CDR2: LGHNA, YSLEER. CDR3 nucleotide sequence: TGCGCCAGCAGCCAAGGAGCGGGAAGGGATGAGCAGTTCTTC. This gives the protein CASSQGAGRDEQFF.

CDR3 residues: CASIQDPFTEAFF. CDR3 in DNA: TGTGCCAGCATCCAGGATCCGTTCACTGAAGCTTTCTTT. This sequence joins TRBV12-3 or TRBV12-4 and TRBJ1-1; D remains ambiguous. The CDR3 extends over 13 amino acids. Trimming left V 7 bases short and J 4 bases short, with 13 bases between.

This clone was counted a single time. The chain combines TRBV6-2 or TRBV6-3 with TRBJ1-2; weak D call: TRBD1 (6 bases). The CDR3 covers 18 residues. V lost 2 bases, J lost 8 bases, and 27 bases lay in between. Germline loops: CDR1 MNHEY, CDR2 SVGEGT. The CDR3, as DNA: TGTGCCAGCAGTTACGATTGGCTCGGACAGCAATTCTGGAGAGGCTACACCTTC. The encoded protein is CASSYDWLGQQFWRGYTF.

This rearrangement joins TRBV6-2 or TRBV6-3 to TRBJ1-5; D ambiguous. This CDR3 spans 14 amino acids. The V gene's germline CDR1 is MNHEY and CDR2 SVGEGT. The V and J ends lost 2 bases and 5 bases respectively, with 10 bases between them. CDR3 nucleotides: TGTGCCAGCAGTTACATAACGGGGTATCAGCCCCAGCATTTT. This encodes CASSYITGYQPQHF.

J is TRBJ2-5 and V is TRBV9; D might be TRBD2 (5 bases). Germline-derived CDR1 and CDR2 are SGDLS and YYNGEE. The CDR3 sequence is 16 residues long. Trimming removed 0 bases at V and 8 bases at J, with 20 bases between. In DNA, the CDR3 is TGTGCCAGCAGCGTAGGGAGGTCGCCGAAATCCGGTACCCAGTACTTC. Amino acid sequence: CASSVGRSPKSGTQYF.

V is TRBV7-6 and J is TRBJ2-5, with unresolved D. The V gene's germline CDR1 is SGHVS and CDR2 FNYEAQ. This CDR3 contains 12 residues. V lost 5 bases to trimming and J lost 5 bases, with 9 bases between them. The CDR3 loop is CASSPTRETQYF. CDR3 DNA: TGTGCCAGCAGCCCTACGCGGGAGACCCAGTACTTC.

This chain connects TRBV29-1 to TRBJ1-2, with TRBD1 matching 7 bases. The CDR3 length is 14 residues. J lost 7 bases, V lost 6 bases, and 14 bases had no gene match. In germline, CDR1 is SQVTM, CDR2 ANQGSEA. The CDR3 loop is CSVGALDRSVGYTF. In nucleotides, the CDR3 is TGCAGCGTGGGGGCCCTGGACAGGTCCGTTGGCTACACCTTC.